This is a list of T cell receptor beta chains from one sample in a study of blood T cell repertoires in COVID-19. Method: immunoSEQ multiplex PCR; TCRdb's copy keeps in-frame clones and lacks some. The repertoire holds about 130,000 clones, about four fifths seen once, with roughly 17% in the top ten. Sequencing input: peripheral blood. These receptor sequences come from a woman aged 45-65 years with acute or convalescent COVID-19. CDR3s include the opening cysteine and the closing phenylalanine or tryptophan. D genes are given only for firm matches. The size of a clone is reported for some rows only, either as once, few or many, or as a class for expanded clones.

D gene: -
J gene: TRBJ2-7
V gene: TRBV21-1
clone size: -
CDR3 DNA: TGTGCCAGCAACCCGGGAATAGCGGGGGGGCCCTACGAGCAGTACTTC
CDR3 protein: CASNPGIAGGPYEQYF

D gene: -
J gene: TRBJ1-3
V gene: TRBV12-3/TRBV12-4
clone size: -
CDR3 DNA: TGTGCCAGCAGCCTCGAGTCCAACACCATATATTTT
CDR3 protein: CASSLESNTIYF

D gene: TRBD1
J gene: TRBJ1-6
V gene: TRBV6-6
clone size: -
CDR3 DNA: TGTGCCAGCAGTCAAAGGGGGGACAGTCGCGTCTCCTATAATTCACCCCTCCACTTT
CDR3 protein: CASSQRGDSRVSYNSPLHF

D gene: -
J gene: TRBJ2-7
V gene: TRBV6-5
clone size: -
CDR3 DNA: TGTGCCAGCAAGATCTATCACCTCCAGGGCTACGAGCAGTACTTC
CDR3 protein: CASKIYHLQGYEQYF

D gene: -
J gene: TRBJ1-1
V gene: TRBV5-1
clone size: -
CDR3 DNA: TGCGCCAGTAGAAAGACGGAGGGGACTGAAGCTTTCTTT
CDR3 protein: CASRKTEGTEAFF

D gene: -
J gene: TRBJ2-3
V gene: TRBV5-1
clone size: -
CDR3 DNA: TGCGCCAGCAGCTTTAACACAGATACGCAGTATTTT
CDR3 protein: CASSFNTDTQYF

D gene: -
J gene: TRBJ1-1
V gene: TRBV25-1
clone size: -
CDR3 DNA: TGTGCCAGCAGGGGAGAGCTGAACACTGAAGCTTTCTTT
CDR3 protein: CASRGELNTEAFF

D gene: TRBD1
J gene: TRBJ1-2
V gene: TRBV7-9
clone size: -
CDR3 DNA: TGTGCCAGCACCCGGACAGGGGGAGGCTACACCTTC
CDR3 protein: CASTRTGGGYTF

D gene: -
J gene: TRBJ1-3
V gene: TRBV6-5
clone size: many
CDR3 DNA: TGTGCCAGCACCGAACAGGGTAGGGCTGGAAACACCATATATTTT
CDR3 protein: CASTEQGRAGNTIYF

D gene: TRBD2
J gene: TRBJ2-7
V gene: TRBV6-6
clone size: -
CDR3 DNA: TGTGCCAGCAGTACACAACTAGCGGGGGCCTACGAGCAGTACTTC
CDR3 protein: CASSTQLAGAYEQYF

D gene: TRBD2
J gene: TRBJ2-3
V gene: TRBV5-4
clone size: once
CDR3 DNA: TGTGCCAGCAGCTTCGGTGGTCGGGGGGGTTGGGCAGATACGCAGTATTTT
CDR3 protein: CASSFGGRGGWADTQYF

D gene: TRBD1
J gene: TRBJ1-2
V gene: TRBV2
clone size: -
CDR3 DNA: TGTGCCAGCAGGAAAGGACAGGGGTGGACCTATGGCTACACCTTC
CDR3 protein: CASRKGQGWTYGYTF

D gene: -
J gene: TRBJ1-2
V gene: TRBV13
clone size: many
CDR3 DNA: TGTGCCAGCAGCTCGCGGGGAGGGGAATTGTGGAGCTATGGCTACACCTTC
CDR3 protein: CASSSRGGELWSYGYTF

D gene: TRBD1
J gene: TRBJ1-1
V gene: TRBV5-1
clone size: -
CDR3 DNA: TGCGCCAGCAGCTTGTCCGAGACAGGGGGTCCTGAAGCTTTCTTT
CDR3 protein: CASSLSETGGPEAFF

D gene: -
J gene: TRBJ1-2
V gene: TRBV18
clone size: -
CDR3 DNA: TGTGCCAGCTCACCGCTCGACCGAGGGCGCTCTACTAACTATGGCTACACCTTC
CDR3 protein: CASSPLDRGRSTNYGYTF

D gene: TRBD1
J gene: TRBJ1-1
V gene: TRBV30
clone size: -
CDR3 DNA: TGTGCCTGGAGTGACAGGGGGGCTGAAGCTTTCTTT
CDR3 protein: CAWSDRGAEAFF

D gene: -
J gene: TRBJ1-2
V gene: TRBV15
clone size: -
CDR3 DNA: TGTGCCACCAGCTTCGGCAGGGGCATACAGCCTTATGGCTACACCTTC
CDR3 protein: CATSFGRGIQPYGYTF

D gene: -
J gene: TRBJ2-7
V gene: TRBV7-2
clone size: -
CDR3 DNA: TGTGCCAGCAGCTTAGATATTCGAGAACAGTACGAGCAGTACTTC
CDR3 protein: CASSLDIREQYEQYF

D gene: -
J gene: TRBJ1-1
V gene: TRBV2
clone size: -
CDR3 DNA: TGTGCCAGCAGTGAAACGGGTCAGATTGGGGAGGCTTTCTTT
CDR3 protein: CASSETGQIGEAFF

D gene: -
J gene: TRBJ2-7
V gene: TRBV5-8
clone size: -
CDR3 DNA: TGTGCCAGCAGCTTGGTCTTAACGGGACAAGGATCCTACGAGCAGTACTTC
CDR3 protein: CASSLVLTGQGSYEQYF

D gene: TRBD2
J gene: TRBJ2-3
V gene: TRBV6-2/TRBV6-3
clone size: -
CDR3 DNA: TGTGCCAGCAGTTACTCGTACGGGGGGGCCAAAGTCCCAACAGATACGCAGTATTTT
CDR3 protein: CASSYSYGGAKVPTDTQYF

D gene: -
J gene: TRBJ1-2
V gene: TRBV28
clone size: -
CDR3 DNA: TGTGCCAGCAGTTCCATAAAGGGAGGGTTTGGGGGCTACACCTTC
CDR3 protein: CASSSIKGGFGGYTF

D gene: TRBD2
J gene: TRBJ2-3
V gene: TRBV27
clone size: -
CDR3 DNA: TGTGCCAGCAGGCCTAGCGGGGCCACAGATACGCAGTATTTT
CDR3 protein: CASRPSGATDTQYF

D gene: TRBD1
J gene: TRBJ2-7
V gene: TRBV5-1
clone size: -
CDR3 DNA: TGCGCCAGCAGCCCGGGACAGGGGGCCTACGAGCAGTACTTC
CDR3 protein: CASSPGQGAYEQYF

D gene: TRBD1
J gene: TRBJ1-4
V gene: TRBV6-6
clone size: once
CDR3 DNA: TGTGCCAGCAGACGAGAAGGACAGGGGAAAGGGGAAAAACTGTTTTTT
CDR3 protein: CASRREGQGKGEKLFF

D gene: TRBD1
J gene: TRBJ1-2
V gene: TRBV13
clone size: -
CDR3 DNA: TGTGCCAGCAGCCCTCGGACAGGGGGCGGTTTATATGGCTACACCTTC
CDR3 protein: CASSPRTGGGLYGYTF

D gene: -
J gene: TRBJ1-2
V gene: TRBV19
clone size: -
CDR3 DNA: TGTGCCAGTCTTAAAGGGAGTCCCTATGGCTACACCTTC
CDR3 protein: CASLKGSPYGYTF

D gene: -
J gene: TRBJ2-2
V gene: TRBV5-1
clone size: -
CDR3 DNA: TGCGCCAGCAGCTTGGATCCACAGACCGGGGAGCTGTTTTTT
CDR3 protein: CASSLDPQTGELFF

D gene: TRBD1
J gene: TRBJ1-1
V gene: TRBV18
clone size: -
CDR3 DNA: TGTGCCAGCTCACCACCCGGGACAGGGGCGAACACTGAAGCTTTCTTT
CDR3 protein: CASSPPGTGANTEAFF

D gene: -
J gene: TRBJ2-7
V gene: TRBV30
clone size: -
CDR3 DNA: TGTGCCTCCTTATCGGACAACGAGCAGTACTTC
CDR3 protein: CASLSDNEQYF

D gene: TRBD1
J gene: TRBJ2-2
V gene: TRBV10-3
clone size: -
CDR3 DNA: TGTGCCACCCGACAGGGGGACTACGGGGAGCTGTTTTTT
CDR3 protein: CATRQGDYGELFF

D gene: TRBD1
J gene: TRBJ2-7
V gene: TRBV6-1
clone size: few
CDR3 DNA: TGTGCCAGCAGTGTGATTTGGATCACCTCACAGGGGGCAGGCTCCTACGAGCAGTACTTC
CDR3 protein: CASSVIWITSQGAGSYEQYF

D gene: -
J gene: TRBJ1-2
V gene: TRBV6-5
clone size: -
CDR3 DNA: TGTGCCAGCAGTTCGAACGCCCTAGGAACTAACTATGGCTACACCTTC
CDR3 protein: CASSSNALGTNYGYTF